The next 7 T cell receptor beta chains were all read from a single sample in a study of T cell repertoires in cytomegalovirus infection. MiXCR was run by TCRdb on the reads, yielding one entry per CDR3 protein. The table has under 600,000 distinct CDR3 sequences, 15% to 20% seen once; the top ten hold more than 20%. The sequenced sample was CD8+ T cells from PBMCs. These TCRs come from a human donor in good health (CMV status not recorded). Some clones in this sample may be carry-over from other donors' samples.

Concerning this clonotype: One end of the junction is discordant with germline, which a read error may explain. The V and J genes are TRBV20-1 and TRBJ2-1; 8 bases agree with TRBD1. CDR3 length: 15 amino acids. Germline loops: CDR1 DFQATT, CDR2 SNEGSKA (reference sequence). The CDR3 here is CSASPGTGIYIEQFF. In DNA, the CDR3 is TGCAGTGCTAGTCCCGGGACAGGCATTTACATTGAGCAGTTCTTC.

This clonotype came up a few times. The chain combines TRBV2 with TRBJ1-1; D remains ambiguous. Germline lookup yields CDR1 SNHLY and CDR2 FYNNEI. V gave up 8 bases and J gave up 1 base, with 8 bases separating them. This CDR3 is 12 amino acids long. Here the CDR3 DNA reads TGTGCCAGCTTCCCTGGGAACACTGAAGCTTTCTTT. Translating gives CASFPGNTEAFF.

The chain links TRBV5-1 to TRBJ1-4; D possibly corresponds to TRBD1 (5 bases). Between the trimmed V and J ends, which lost 3 bases and 7 bases, there was a span of 16 bases. CDR1 SGHRS and CDR2 YFSETQ come from the germline V gene. The length of the CDR3 is 15 residues. The DNA of the CDR3 is TGCGCCAGCAGCTCTAGGGGAGTAGGTAGTGAAAAACTGTTTTTT. It is translated as CASSSRGVGSEKLFF.

This clonotype was counted ten times or more. The V and J genes are TRBV7-9 and TRBJ2-1; D is ambiguous. This CDR3 is 14 amino acids long. V shed 6 bases and J shed 6 bases, with 15 bases lying between them. CDR1 is SEHNR, CDR2 FQNEAQ, per germline (reference sequence). The chain's CDR3 is CASRPKKGSNEQFF. DNA of the CDR3: TGTGCCAGCAGGCCGAAAAAGGGAAGCAATGAGCAGTTCTTC.

This clonotype appeared many times. This sequence joins TRBV7-9 and TRBJ1-1; TRBD1 is a possible D gene (5 bases). The germline V gene encodes CDR1 SEHNR and CDR2 FQNEAQ (reference sequence). The CDR3 length is 17 residues. Trimming took 6 bases from V and 0 from J, leaving 20 bases between them. CDR3 protein: CASSDTGGPAVNTEAFF. Here the CDR3 DNA reads TGTGCCAGCAGTGACACAGGAGGTCCTGCGGTGAACACTGAAGCTTTCTTT.

This clonotype was counted ten times or more. The chain has TRBV7-2 and TRBJ2-5; D remains unclear. In germline, CDR1 is SGHTA, CDR2 FQGNSA. Trimming pared 3 bases from V and 5 bases from J, leaving 16 bases between. The CDR3 runs 15 residues. The CDR3 reads CASSFHVGVVETQYF. CDR3 nucleotide sequence: TGTGCCAGCAGCTTCCACGTTGGGGTCGTCGAGACCCAGTACTTC.

This clonotype was counted ten times or more. J is TRBJ2-6 and V is TRBV28, with 7 bases matching TRBD1. The CDR3 sequence is 18 residues long. Germline V CDR1 and CDR2: MDHEN, SYDVKM. With 6 bases clipped from V and 0 bases from J, the junction kept 11 bases outside the gene matches. CDR3 in DNA: TGTGCCAGCAGGGAACCCGGGACAGCGATCTCTGGGGCCAACGTCCTGACTTTC. Protein product: CASREPGTAISGANVLTF. Full variable domain (rest looked up from reference TRBV28 and TRBJ2-6): DVKVTQSSRYLVKRTGEKVFLECVQDMDHENMFWYRQDPGLGLRLIYFSYDVKMKEKGDIPEGYSVSREKKERFSLILESASTNQTSMYLCASREPGTAISGANVLTFGAGSRLTVL.